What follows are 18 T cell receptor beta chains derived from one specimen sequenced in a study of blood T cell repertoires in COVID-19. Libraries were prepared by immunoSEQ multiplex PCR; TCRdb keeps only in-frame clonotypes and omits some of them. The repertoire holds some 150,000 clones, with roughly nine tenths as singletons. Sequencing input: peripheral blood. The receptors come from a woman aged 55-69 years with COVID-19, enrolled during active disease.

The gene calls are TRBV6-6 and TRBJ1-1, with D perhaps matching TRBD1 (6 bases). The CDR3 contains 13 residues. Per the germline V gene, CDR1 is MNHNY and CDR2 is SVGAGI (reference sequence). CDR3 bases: TGTACCTCCGGGGGGGGCGTAGAGACTGAAGCTTTCTTT. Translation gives CTSGGGVETEAFF.

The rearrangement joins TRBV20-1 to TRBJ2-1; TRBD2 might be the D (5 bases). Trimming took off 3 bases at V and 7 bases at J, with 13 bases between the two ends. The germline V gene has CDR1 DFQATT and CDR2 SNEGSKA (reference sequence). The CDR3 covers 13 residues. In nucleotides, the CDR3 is TGCAGTGCTAGTTACATTCGAGGGAATGAGCAGTTCTTC. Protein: CSASYIRGNEQFF.

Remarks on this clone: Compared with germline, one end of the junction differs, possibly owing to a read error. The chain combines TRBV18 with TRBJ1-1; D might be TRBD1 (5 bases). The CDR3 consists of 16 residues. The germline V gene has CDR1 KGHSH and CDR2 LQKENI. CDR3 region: CASSSPSQGLNTEAFF. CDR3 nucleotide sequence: TGTGCCAGCTCATCACCATCCCAGGGCCTAAACACTGAAGCTTTCTTT.

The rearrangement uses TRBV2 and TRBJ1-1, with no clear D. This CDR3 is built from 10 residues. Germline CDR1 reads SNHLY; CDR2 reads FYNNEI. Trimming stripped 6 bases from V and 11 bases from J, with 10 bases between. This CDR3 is CASRRVAAFF. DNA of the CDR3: TGTGCCAGCAGGAGGGTGGCGGCTTTCTTT.

The CDR3 nucleotides read TGCGCCAGCAGCTTGGTCCAGGGGGCGGTTTTTGGGGATGGCTACACCTTC. It yields the protein CASSLVQGAVFGDGYTF. The gene calls are TRBV5-1 and TRBJ1-2; 8 nucleotides line up with TRBD1. V dropped 0 bases and J dropped 6; count of bases not matched to a gene: 13. The germline V gene encodes CDR1 SGHRS and CDR2 YFSETQ. This CDR3 spans 17 amino acids.

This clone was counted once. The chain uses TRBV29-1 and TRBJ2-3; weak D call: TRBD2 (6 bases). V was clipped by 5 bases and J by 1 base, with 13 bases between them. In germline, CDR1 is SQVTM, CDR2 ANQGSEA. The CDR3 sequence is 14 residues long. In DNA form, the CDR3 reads TGCAGCGTTCTTCCGGGAGCCGGCACAGATACGCAGTATTTT. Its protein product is CSVLPGAGTDTQYF.

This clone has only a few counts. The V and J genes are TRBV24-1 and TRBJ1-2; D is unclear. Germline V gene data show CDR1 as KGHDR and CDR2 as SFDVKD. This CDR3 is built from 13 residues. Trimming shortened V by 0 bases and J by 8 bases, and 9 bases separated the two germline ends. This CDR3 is CATSDLRRGGYTF. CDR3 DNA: TGTGCCACCAGTGATTTGAGACGGGGAGGCTACACCTTC.

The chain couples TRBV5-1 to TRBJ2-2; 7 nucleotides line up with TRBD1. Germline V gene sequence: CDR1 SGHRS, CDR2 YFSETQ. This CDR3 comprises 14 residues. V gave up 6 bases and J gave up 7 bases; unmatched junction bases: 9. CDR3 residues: CASNSGTGVGELFF. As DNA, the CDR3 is TGCGCCAGCAACTCTGGTACAGGGGTCGGGGAGCTGTTTTTT.

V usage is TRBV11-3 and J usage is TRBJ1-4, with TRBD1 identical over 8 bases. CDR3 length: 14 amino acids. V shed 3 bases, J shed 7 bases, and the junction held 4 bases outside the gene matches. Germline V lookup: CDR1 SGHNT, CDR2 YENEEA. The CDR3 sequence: CASSFSGGGEKLFF. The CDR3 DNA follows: TGTGCCAGCAGCTTTTCAGGGGGCGGTGAAAAACTGTTTTTT.

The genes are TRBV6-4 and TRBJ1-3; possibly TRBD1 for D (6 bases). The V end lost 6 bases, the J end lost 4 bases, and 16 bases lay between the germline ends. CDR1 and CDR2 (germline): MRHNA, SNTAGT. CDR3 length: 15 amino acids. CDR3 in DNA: TGTGCCAGCAGCCCGGGACACCTAACGGGAAACACCATATATTTT. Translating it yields CASSPGHLTGNTIYF.

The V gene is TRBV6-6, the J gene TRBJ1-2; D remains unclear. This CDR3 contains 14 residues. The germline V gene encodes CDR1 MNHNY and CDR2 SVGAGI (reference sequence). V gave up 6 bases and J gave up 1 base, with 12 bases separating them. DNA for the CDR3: TGTGCCAGCAGGGAGGGCTCGGGTAACTATGGCTACACCTTC. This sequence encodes CASREGSGNYGYTF.

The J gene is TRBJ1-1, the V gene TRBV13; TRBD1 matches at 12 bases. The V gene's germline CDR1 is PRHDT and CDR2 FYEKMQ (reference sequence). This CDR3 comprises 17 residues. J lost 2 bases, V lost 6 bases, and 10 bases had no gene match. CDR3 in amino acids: CASSPSGTGGKNTEAFF. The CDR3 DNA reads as TGTGCCAGCAGTCCCTCCGGGACAGGGGGCAAAAACACTGAAGCTTTCTTT.

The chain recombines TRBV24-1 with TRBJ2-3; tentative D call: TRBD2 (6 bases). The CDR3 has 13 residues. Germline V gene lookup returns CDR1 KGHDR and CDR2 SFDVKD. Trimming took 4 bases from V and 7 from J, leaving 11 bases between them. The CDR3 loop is CATSESGRNTQYF. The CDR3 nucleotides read TGTGCCACCAGTGAATCCGGGAGAAATACGCAGTATTTT.

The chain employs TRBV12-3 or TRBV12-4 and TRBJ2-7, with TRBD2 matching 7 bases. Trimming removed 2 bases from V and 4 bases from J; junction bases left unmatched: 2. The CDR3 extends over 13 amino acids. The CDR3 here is CASSLLAEYEQYF. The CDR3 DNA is TGTGCCAGCAGTTTACTAGCGGAGTACGAGCAGTACTTC.

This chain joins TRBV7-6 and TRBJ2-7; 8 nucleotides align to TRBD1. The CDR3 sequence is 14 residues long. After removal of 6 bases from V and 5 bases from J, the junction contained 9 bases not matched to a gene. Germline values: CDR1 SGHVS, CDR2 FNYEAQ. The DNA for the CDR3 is TGTGCCAGCAGTTTCAGGACAGGGTCCGACGAGCAGTACTTC. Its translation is CASSFRTGSDEQYF.

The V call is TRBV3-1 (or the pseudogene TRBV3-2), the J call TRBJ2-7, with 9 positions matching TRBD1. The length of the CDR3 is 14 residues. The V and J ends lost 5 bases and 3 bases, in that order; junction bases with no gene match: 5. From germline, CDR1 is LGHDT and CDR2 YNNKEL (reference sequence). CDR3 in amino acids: CASSDWTGDYEQYF. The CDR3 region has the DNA TGTGCCAGCAGCGATTGGACAGGGGACTACGAGCAGTACTTC.

The CDR3 loop is CASSQALSSGNTIYF. Here the CDR3 DNA reads TGTGCCAGCAGCCAAGCGCTGAGCTCTGGAAACACCATATATTTT. The rearrangement uses TRBV3-1 (or the pseudogene TRBV3-2) and TRBJ1-3; D unclear. Trimming took off 1 base at V and 0 bases at J, with 7 bases between the two ends. Germline CDR1 LGHDT, CDR2 YNNKEL (reference sequence). This CDR3 is built from 15 residues.

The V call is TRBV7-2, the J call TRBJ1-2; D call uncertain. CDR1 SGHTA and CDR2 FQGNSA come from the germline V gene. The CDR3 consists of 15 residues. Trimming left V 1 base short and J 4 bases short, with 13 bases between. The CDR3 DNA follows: TGTGCCAGCAGCTTAGAAGCGGACGGATTCTATGGCTACACCTTC. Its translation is CASSLEADGFYGYTF.